This is a list of T cell receptor beta chains from one sample in a study of blood T cell repertoires in COVID-19. TCRdb's copy holds only in-frame clones and misses some; the assay was immunoSEQ multiplex PCR. The sample includes around 420,000 clones, approximately 91% of them seen just once. The sample was PBMCs or T cells enriched from blood (not recorded which). These receptors were collected from a woman in her thirties or forties with acute COVID-19. CDR3s include the opening cysteine and the closing phenylalanine or tryptophan. D genes are given only for firm matches. A clone size is listed for some rows: how often the clone was seen (once, few, many), or a class if it is expanded.

j_gene,v_gene,d_gene,abundance,CDR3aa,CDR3nt
TRBJ1-2,TRBV18,-,few,CASSIDSGYGYTF,TGTGCCAGCTCTATAGACAGTGGCTATGGCTACACCTTC
TRBJ1-1,TRBV29-1,TRBD1,-,CSVEGTENTEAFF,TGCAGCGTTGAGGGGACAGAGAACACTGAAGCTTTCTTT
TRBJ2-7,TRBV7-2,-,once,CASSLEGAVAYEQYF,TGTGCCAGCAGCTTAGAAGGGGCGGTTGCCTACGAGCAGTACTTC
TRBJ2-5,TRBV5-1,-,-,CASSATKAGRETQYF,TGCGCCAGCAGCGCGACCAAAGCGGGTCGAGAGACCCAGTACTTC
TRBJ2-1,TRBV5-1,-,-,CASSPLGSYNEQFF,TGCGCCAGCAGCCCCCTAGGCTCCTACAATGAGCAGTTCTTC
TRBJ2-2,TRBV5-4,-,-,CASSNPGVAGELFF,TGTGCCAGCAGCAACCCAGGGGTGGCCGGGGAGCTGTTTTTT
TRBJ2-2,TRBV27,-,-,CASSFGQGELFF,TGTGCCAGCAGTTTCGGACAGGGGGAGCTGTTTTTT
TRBJ1-2,TRBV6-5,-,-,CASSSNLGGSYTF,TGTGCCAGCAGTTCCAACCTCGGGGGTAGCTACACCTTC
TRBJ1-1,TRBV19,-,-,CASSNPRNTEAFF,TGTGCCAGTAGTAATCCGCGGAACACTGAAGCTTTCTTT
TRBJ1-1,TRBV7-9,-,-,CASSLGDLNTEAFF,TGTGCCAGCAGCTTAGGGGACTTAAACACTGAAGCTTTCTTT
TRBJ1-6,TRBV19,-,once,CASSISSYNSPLHF,TGTGCCAGTAGTATCAGCTCCTATAATTCACCCCTCCACTTT
TRBJ2-3,TRBV9,TRBD2,-,CASSVSLTSGNTDTQYF,TGTGCCAGCAGCGTAAGCCTCACTAGCGGGAACACAGATACGCAGTATTTT
TRBJ1-3,TRBV3-1/TRBV3-2,TRBD1,-,CASSQDRVPGNTIYF,TGTGCCAGCAGCCAGGACAGGGTCCCTGGAAACACCATATATTTT
TRBJ1-2,TRBV5-4,-,-,CASSLLGDYGYTF,TGTGCCAGCAGCTTGCTAGGGGACTATGGCTACACCTTC
TRBJ2-3,TRBV29-1,TRBD1,-,CSLRTGSTDTQYF,TGCAGCCTCCGGACAGGGAGCACAGATACGCAGTATTTT
TRBJ2-2,TRBV5-8,-,-,CASSDRLGAGELFF,TGTGCCAGCAGCGACCGACTAGGGGCCGGGGAGCTGTTTTTT
TRBJ2-7,TRBV5-1,-,few,CASSLSGAAPYEQYF,TGCGCCAGCAGCTTGAGTGGGGCAGCCCCCTACGAGCAGTACTTC
TRBJ1-2,TRBV7-9,-,-,CASSFFRDSYGYTF,TGTGCCAGCAGCTTTTTCCGAGACAGCTATGGCTACACCTTC
TRBJ1-4,TRBV4-2,-,-,CASSQDGGNGEKLFF,TGTGCCAGCAGCCAAGATGGGGGGAACGGTGAAAAACTGTTTTTT
TRBJ2-1,TRBV12-3/TRBV12-4,-,-,CASSGGARNEQFF,TGTGCCAGCAGCGGAGGGGCTAGGAATGAGCAGTTCTTC
TRBJ1-4,TRBV5-4,TRBD1,-,CASSNRGNEKLFF,TGTGCCAGCAGCAACAGGGGTAATGAAAAACTGTTTTTT
TRBJ2-7,TRBV30,TRBD2,few,CAWSVPKLLAGEYEQYF,TGTGCCTGGAGTGTCCCTAAATTACTAGCGGGGGAATACGAGCAGTACTTC
TRBJ2-7,TRBV6-1,-,-,CASSERRSGGAGEQYF,TGTGCCAGCAGTGAAAGGCGGAGTGGGGGGGCCGGCGAGCAGTACTTC
TRBJ1-6,TRBV5-4,TRBD1,-,CASSAGQGAASYNSPLHF,TGTGCCAGCAGCGCGGGACAGGGGGCGGCCTCCTATAATTCACCCCTCCACTTT
TRBJ1-6,TRBV27,TRBD1,-,CASRRTGDRDNSPLHF,TGTGCCAGCAGACGGACCGGGGACAGGGATAATTCACCCCTCCACTTT